Detailed here is one T cell receptor beta chain. Its antigen is as yet unknown. Semi-nested PCR with Nested Universal Primer A followed constant-region reverse priming of full-length variable regions. In TCRdb, the 5' RACE reads were re-called with MiXCR into one record per CDR3 protein. The sample has 5,000 to 6,500 distinct CDR3 sequences; around 60% are singletons. Whole-study results and caveats: Tumor memory CD4+ T cell TCR gene usage clustered with blood and lymph node memory CD4+ cells and lymph node naive CD4+ cells.

Memory CD4+ cells were defined as CD4+CD45RO+CD25-. This CDR3 has 11 residues. The germline V gene encodes CDR1 DFQATT and CDR2 SNEGSKA (reference sequence). The ends were cut back, 7 bases at V and 3 bases at J, with 9 bases in the middle. The sample comprised tumor-infiltrating memory CD4+ T cells sorted from the breast tumor. Subset defined: memory CD4+ T cells, CD4+CD45RO+CD25-. This receptor was taken from a female donor with breast cancer. The chain recombines TRBV20-1 with TRBJ2-5; no firm D call. The DNA for the CDR3 is TGCAGTGGAACGACCGAAGAGACCCAGTACTTC. Translated, it gives CSGTTEETQYF.